These 7 T cell receptor beta chains were all obtained from the same sample, sequenced in a study of Graves' ophthalmopathy and Graves' hyperthyroidism. From RNA, the CDR3 regions of TCR beta chains were amplified and sequenced. First-round RT-PCR employed HTBI primers, with a second-round multiplex PCR after it. TCRdb redid the calling of the multiplex PCR reads with MiXCR, one entry per CDR3 protein. The table lists 200,000 to 250,000 distinct CDR3 sequences, about 22% of them singletons, with roughly 45% in the top ten. Sequenced: peripheral blood. These receptors were taken from a woman aged 45-65 years with Graves' ophthalmopathy.

This clonotype was detected only a few times. A junction end diverges from the germline sequence, so it may reflect a read error. The rearrangement uses TRBV12-3 or TRBV12-4 and TRBJ2-5, with D perhaps given as TRBD1 or TRBD2 (5 bases each). The CDR3 totals 14 residues. The CDR3 is CATSGAGTQETQYF. CDR3 DNA sequence: TGTGCCACCAGTGGCGCCGGGACCCAAGAGACCCAGTACTTC.

This clonotype was seen ten or more times. This chain connects TRBV6-1 to TRBJ2-4; unclear D gene. Germline CDR1 MNHNS, CDR2 SASEGT. V was pared by 4 bases and J by 5 bases, with 12 bases between. CDR3 size: 14 residues. CDR3 amino acids: CASSVRTTQNIQYF. The CDR3, as DNA: TGTGCCAGCAGTGTACGGACGACTCAAAACATTCAGTACTTC.

This clonotype was seen repeatedly, ten times or more. This chain links TRBV12-3 or TRBV12-4 with TRBJ1-1, with D possibly TRBD1 on 6 matching bases. This CDR3 has 16 amino acids. The V and J ends lost 5 bases and 6 bases respectively, with 22 bases between them. CDR3 region: CASSPPRGGRRAEAFF. In nucleotides, the CDR3 is TGTGCCAGCAGTCCCCCCCGCGGGGGCAGGAGGGCTGAAGCTTTCTTT.

This clonotype was counted many times. This chain links TRBV28 with TRBJ1-2, with D perhaps matching TRBD1 (5 bases). This CDR3 is 13 amino acids long. The germline V gene encodes CDR1 MDHEN and CDR2 SYDVKM. Trimming took off 3 bases at V and 7 bases at J, with 12 bases between the two ends. CDR3 sequence reads: CASSLFQGGGYTF. The CDR3, as DNA: TGTGCCAGCAGTTTGTTTCAGGGCGGTGGCTACACCTTC.

This clonotype was detected ten times or more. V gene TRBV6-1 combines with J gene TRBJ1-5, with 7 bases that match TRBD1. J was trimmed by 3 bases and V by 1 base; bases with no gene match: 6. This CDR3 region has 16 residues. Germline lookup yields CDR1 MNHNS and CDR2 SASEGT. The CDR3 bases are TGTGCCAGCAGTGAAGGCGCCAGGGGGTACAATCAGCCCCAGCATTTT. Residues: CASSEGARGYNQPQHF.

This clonotype was found many times. This chain joins TRBV7-3 and TRBJ2-7; 11 nucleotides agree with TRBD1. Per germline, CDR1 SGHTA and CDR2 FQGTGA. The CDR3 runs to 15 residues. Losses at the gene ends were 5 bases for V and 5 bases for J; bases not matched to a gene: 8. The CDR3 nucleotides read TGTGCCAGCAGCCGATCCGGGACAGGGGGTCACGAGCAGTACTTC. Its protein product is CASSRSGTGGHEQYF.

This clonotype was detected ten times or more. V usage is TRBV11-1 and J usage is TRBJ1-2, with D unclear. V lost 5 bases to trimming and J lost 2 bases, with 9 bases between them. CDR3 length equals 13 residues. Per the germline V gene, CDR1 is SGHAT and CDR2 is FQDESV (reference sequence). The CDR3 reads CASSPEGNYGYTF. In DNA form, the CDR3 reads TGTGCCAGCAGCCCGGAAGGGAACTATGGCTACACCTTC.